This T cell receptor (beta chain) was recorded in a study of T-cell memory formation after mild COVID-19. Study-level information: Largely, TCR clusters stayed within a single donor.

5'RACE, which relied on constant-segment primers, yielded TCR alpha and TCR beta cDNA libraries carrying sample barcodes and UMIs. Each CDR3 protein is one row after TCRdb ran MiXCR on the 5' RACE reads. This table has about 400,000 distinct CDR3 sequences, 20% to 30% appearing once. The study's findings and limits: Shrinking CD4+ clones were chiefly CM and EM; CD8+ ones were chiefly EMRA. Clones shrinking from day 15 to 85 showed even CD4/CD8 mixes; later expanders tilted CD4+.

Comments on this clonotype: The antigen is undetermined.

The CDR3 totals 16 residues. V lost 2 bases to trimming and J lost 1 base; unmatched junction nucleotides: 4. The germline gives CDR1 KGHSH, CDR2 LQKENI. This chain links TRBV18 with TRBJ2-3; 9 nucleotides agree with TRBD2. Sequenced material: PBMCs or a T cell subset sorted from them (not recorded which). The TCR sequence derives from an adult woman who had mild COVID-19 (a few samples of this study predate the infection). Cell type and time point are not known. The CDR3 DNA sequence: TGTGCCAGCTCACCATGGTCTAGCGGGGGCACAGATACGCAGTATTTT. It yields the protein CASSPWSSGGTDTQYF. The full variable domain, its missing parts supplied by reference TRBV18 and TRBJ2-3, is NAGVMQNPRHLVRRRGQEARLRCSPMKGHSHVYWYRQLPEEGLKFMVYLQKENIIDESGMPKERFSAEFPKEGPSILRIQQVVRGDSAAYFCASSPWSSGGTDTQYFGPGTRLTVL.